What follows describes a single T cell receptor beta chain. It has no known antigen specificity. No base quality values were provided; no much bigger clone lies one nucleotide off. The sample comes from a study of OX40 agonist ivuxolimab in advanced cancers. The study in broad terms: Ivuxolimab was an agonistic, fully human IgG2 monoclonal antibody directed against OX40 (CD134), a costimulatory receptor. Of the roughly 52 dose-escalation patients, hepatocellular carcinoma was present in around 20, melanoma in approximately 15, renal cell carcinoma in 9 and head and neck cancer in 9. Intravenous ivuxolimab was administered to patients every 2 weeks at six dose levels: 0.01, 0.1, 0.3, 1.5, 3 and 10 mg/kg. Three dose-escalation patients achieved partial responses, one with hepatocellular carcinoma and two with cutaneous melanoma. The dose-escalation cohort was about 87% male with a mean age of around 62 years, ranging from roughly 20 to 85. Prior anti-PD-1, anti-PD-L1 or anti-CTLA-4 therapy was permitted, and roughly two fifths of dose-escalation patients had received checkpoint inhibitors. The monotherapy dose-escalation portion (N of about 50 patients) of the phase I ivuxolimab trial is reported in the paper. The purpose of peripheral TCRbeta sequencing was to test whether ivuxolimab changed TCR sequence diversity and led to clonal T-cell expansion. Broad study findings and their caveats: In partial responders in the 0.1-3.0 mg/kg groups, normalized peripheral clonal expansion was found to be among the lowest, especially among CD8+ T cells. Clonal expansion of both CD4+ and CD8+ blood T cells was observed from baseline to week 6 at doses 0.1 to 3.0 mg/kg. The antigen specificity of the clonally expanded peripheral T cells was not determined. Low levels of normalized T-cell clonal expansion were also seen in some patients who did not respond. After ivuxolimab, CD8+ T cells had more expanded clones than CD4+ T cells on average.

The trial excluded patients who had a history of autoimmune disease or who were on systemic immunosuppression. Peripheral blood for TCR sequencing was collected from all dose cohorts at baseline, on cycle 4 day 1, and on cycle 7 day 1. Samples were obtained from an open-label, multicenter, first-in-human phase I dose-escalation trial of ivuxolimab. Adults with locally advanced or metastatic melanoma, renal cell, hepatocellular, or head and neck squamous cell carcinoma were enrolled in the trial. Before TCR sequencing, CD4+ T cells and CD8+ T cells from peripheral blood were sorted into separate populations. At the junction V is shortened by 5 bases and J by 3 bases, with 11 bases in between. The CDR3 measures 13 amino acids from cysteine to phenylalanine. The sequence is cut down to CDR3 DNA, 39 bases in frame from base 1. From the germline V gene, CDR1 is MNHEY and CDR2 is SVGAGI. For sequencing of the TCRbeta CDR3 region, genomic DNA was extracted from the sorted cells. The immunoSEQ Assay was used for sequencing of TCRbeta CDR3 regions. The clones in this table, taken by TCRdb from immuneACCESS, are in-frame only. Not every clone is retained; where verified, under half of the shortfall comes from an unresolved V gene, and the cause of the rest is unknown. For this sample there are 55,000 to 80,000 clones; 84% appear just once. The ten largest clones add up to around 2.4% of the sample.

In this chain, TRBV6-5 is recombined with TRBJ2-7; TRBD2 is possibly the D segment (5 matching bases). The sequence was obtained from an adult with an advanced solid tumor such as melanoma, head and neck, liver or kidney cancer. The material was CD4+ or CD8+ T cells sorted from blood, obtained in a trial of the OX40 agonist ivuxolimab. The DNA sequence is TGTGCCAGCAGTCCTTCTCGGGACTACGAGCAGTACTTC. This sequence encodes CASSPSRDYEQYF.